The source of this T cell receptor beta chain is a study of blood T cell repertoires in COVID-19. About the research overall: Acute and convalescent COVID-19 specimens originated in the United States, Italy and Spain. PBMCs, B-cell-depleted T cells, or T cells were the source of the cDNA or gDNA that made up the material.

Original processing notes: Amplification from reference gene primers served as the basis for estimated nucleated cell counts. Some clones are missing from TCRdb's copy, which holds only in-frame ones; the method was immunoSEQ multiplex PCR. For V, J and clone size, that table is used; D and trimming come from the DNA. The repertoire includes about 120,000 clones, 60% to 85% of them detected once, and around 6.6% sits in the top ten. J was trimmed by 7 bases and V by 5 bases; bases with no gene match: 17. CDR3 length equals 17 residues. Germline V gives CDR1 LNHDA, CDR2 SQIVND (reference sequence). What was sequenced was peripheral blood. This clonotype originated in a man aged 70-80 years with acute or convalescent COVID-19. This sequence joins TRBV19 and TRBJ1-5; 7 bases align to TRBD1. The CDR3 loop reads CASSSNHGTAWGQPQHF. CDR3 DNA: TGTGCCAGTAGTTCAAATCACGGGACAGCTTGGGGGCAGCCCCAGCATTTT.